This TCR beta chain emerged from a study of breast tumors, draining lymph nodes, adjacent tissues. Study results and limitations: Tumor repertoires ranked between lymph nodes and nontumor tissue in diversity, with V and J gene preferences. Data only fit, rather than demonstrated, lymph node origin of most tumor T cells.

This clonotype was seen repeatedly, ten times or more. Its antigen is not identified. Axillary draining lymph nodes of breast cancer patients supplied the node samples. TCRdb independently ran MiXCR on the multiplex PCR reads; one entry per CDR3 protein. The repertoire holds approximately 100,000 distinct CDR3 sequences, about 29% seen once, with approximately 5% in the top ten. V lost 9 bases to trimming and J lost 0 bases, with 6 bases between them. CDR3 length: 13 residues. Per germline, CDR1 MNHNS and CDR2 SASEGT. Sequences were obtained from axillary lymph node tissue. This sequence was found in a female donor with breast cancer. Some clones in this sample may be carry-over from other donors' samples. The gene calls are TRBV6-1 and TRBJ2-6; D uncertain. The CDR3 DNA sequence: TGTGCCAGTAGACTCTCTGGGGCCAACGTCCTGACTTTC. Translation: CASRLSGANVLTF.